This T cell receptor (beta chain) was identified in a study of T-cell memory formation after mild COVID-19. Study results and caveats: For second-wave clones that peaked at day 37, SARS-CoV-2 specificity went unverified. Those CD4+ clones that contracted were mainly in CM and EM (CD8+ ones in EMRA). Clones contracting over day 15 to 85 were CD4/CD8 balanced, with later expanders leaning CD4+.

This clonotype showed up just a few times. Its antigen is as yet unknown. The CDR3 spans 14 residues. CDR1 and CDR2 (germline): SGHTA, FQGNSA. The V and J ends lost 3 bases and 3 bases respectively, with 11 bases between them. Each CDR3 protein gets one entry after TCRdb re-called the 5' RACE reads with MiXCR. The data hold around 440,000 distinct CDR3 sequences, with 15% to 20% observed a single time. Material: PBMCs or a T cell subset sorted from them (not recorded which). The genes are TRBV7-2 and TRBJ1-1; D may be TRBD1 (5 bases). This TCR was recovered from an adult woman who had mild COVID-19 (a few samples of this study predate the infection). Cell type and time point are not known. The DNA of the CDR3 is TGTGCCAGCAGCTTCTCCTTGGGGGACACTGAAGCTTTCTTT. Protein: CASSFSLGDTEAFF.